These 10 T cell receptor beta chains came from one sample sequenced in a study of OX40 agonist ivuxolimab in advanced cancers. Method: immunoSEQ multiplex PCR; TCRdb's copy keeps in-frame clones and lacks some. In the table there are tens of thousands of clones, approximately 90% of which are singletons. The sequenced sample was CD4+ or CD8+ T cells sorted from blood, obtained in a trial of the OX40 agonist ivuxolimab. These receptors came from an adult with an advanced solid tumor such as melanoma, head and neck, liver or kidney cancer.

The V gene is TRBV7-2, the J gene TRBJ1-6; D remains unclear. The germline V gene has CDR1 SGHTA and CDR2 FQGNSA. CDR3 length equals 13 residues. The V end was cut by 1 base, the J end by 10 bases, with 8 bases between. CDR3 nucleotide sequence: TGTGCCAGCAGCTTAGTGGCCAACTCACCCCTCCACTTT. As protein: CASSLVANSPLHF.

The rearrangement links TRBV28 to TRBJ1-3, with a possible D match to TRBD1 (6 bases). The CDR3 is 14 amino acids. The germline V gene has CDR1 MDHEN and CDR2 SYDVKM. Trimming pared 5 bases from V and 2 bases from J, leaving 10 bases between. The DNA of the CDR3 is TGTGCCAGCAGTACCACAGGGACTGGAAACACCATATATTTT. It codes for CASSTTGTGNTIYF.

The genes are TRBV7-2 and TRBJ1-1, with 10 bases fitting TRBD1. Germline values: CDR1 SGHTA, CDR2 FQGNSA. The CDR3 totals 17 residues. The trim removed 4 bases at V and 7 bases at J, leaving 15 bases unmatched. The CDR3 loop reads CASSSSLRDRGGSEAFF. DNA of the CDR3: TGTGCCAGCAGCTCAAGCCTGAGGGACAGGGGTGGGAGTGAAGCTTTCTTT.

The gene calls are TRBV18 and TRBJ2-3, with TRBD2 matching 12 bases. CDR1 KGHSH and CDR2 LQKENI come from the germline V gene. The CDR3 totals 15 residues. V shed 3 bases, J shed 3 bases, and the junction held 1 base outside the gene matches. The CDR3 loop reads CASSPTSGSTDTQYF. DNA for the CDR3: TGTGCCAGCTCACCGACTAGCGGGAGTACAGATACGCAGTATTTT.

The gene calls are TRBV5-5 and TRBJ1-1; TRBD1 aligns across 7 bases. Unmatched junction bases numbered 11, after V lost 4 bases and J lost 2 bases. The germline CDR1 and CDR2 sequences are SGHKS and YYEKEE (reference sequence). This CDR3 has 16 amino acids. CDR3 loop: CASSLGQAPYNTEAFF. The DNA of the CDR3 is TGTGCCAGCAGCCTCGGACAGGCCCCATACAACACTGAAGCTTTCTTT.

The rearrangement uses TRBV19 and TRBJ2-7; D call uncertain. CDR3 size: 15 residues. Germline CDR1 LNHDA, CDR2 SQIVND (reference sequence). V was trimmed by 3 bases and J by 3 bases, leaving 15 bases between them. The CDR3 coding sequence is TGTGCCAGTAGTATCCCCTCGGGTTCCATCTACGAGCAGTACTTC. Amino acids: CASSIPSGSIYEQYF.

V is TRBV10-2 and J is TRBJ2-1; D not certain. Germline assignment: CDR1 WSHSY and CDR2 SAAADI. V gave up 5 bases and J gave up 0 bases, with 8 bases separating them. This CDR3 spans 14 amino acids. The CDR3 nucleotides read TGCGCCAGCAGTAAGTACGGCTCCTACAATGAGCAGTTCTTC. Encoded protein: CASSKYGSYNEQFF.

The chain has TRBV30 and TRBJ2-5; 11 bases align to TRBD2. Germline V lookup: CDR1 GTSNPN, CDR2 SVGIG (reference sequence). Unmatched junction bases numbered 6, after V lost 7 bases and J lost 5 bases. The CDR3 is 13 residues long. The CDR3 bases are TGTGCCTATAGCGGGGGGGCCCGGGAGACCCAGTACTTC. Protein: CAYSGGARETQYF.

This clone appeared once. The rearrangement links TRBV5-1 to TRBJ2-1; TRBD1 matches 9 bases. The CDR3 has 16 residues. Per the germline V gene, CDR1 is SGHRS and CDR2 is YFSETQ. The V and J ends lost 3 bases and 6 bases, in that order; junction bases with no gene match: 10. CDR3: CASSWTGTGRVNEQFF. The CDR3 DNA reads TGCGCCAGCAGCTGGACCGGGACAGGGAGGGTCAATGAGCAGTTCTTC.

V usage is TRBV11-2 and J usage is TRBJ2-7, with D hard to call. This CDR3 is 13 amino acids long. Trimming cost V 2 bases and J 3 bases, with 8 bases left between them. The germline CDR1 and CDR2 sequences are SGHAT and FQNNGV. CDR3 DNA: TGTGCCAGCAGCTTAAACAGATACTACGAGCAGTACTTC. Protein product: CASSLNRYYEQYF.